The table lists the clone carrying this T cell receptor (beta chain) with many counts. cDNA synthesis used a TRAV/TRBV-specific primer set for both chains. TCR amplification ran 15 to 25 PCR cycles using constant-region and V-primer adapter primers. Each CDR3 protein is one row after TCRdb ran MiXCR on the reads. Of around 90,000 distinct CDR3 sequences listed, 15% to 20% were seen once; the top ten hold 5.9%. The entry originates in a study of low-dose radiotherapy and immunotherapy resistance in tumors. The CDR3 consists of 14 residues. CDR1 and CDR2 (germline): MNHEY, SMNVEV (reference sequence). Trimming removed 4 bases at V and 4 bases at J, with 10 bases between. Time point meaning: before trial treatment.

The starting material was PBMCs, obtained before treatment. This chain joins TRBV27 and TRBJ2-2; D unclear. The clonotype comes from a male donor with prostate cancer. Written as DNA, the CDR3 is TGTGCCAGCAGTTCCGCGACCTCCACCGGGGAGCTGTTTTTT. Protein product: CASSSATSTGELFF.